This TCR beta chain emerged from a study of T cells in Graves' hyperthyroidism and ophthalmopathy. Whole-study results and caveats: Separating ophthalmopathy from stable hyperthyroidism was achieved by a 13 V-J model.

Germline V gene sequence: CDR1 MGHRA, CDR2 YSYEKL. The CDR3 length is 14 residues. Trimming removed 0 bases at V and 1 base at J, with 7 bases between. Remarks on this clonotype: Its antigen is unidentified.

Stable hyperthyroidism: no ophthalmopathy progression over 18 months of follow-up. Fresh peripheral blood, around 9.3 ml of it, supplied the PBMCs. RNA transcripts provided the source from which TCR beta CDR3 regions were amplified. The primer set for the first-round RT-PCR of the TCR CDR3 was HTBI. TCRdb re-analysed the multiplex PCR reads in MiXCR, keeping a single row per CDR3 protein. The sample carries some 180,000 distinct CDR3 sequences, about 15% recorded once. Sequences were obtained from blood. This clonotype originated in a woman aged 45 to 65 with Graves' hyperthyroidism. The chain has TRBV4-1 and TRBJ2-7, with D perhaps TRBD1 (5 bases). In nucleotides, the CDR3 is TGCGCCAGCAGCCAAGATGACAGTTCCTACGAGCAGTACTTC. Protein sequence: CASSQDDSSYEQYF.